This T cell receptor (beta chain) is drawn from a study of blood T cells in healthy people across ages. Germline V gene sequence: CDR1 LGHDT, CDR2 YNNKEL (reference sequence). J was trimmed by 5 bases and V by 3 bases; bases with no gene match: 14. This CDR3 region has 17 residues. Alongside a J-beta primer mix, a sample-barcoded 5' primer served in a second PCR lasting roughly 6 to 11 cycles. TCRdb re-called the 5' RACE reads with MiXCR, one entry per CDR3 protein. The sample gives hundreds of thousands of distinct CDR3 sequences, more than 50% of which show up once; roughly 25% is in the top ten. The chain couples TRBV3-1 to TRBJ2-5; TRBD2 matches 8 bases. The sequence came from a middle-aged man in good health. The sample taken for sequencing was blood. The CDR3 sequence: CASSHDAVPGRGETQYF. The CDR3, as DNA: TGTGCCAGCAGCCATGACGCCGTCCCCGGGAGGGGGGAGACCCAGTACTTC.